A selection of T cell receptor beta chains follows, all from one sample in a study of blood T cell repertoires in COVID-19. Assay: immunoSEQ multiplex PCR; the TCRdb copy retains only in-frame clones and omits some. The table lists about half a million clones, 80% to 90% of them singletons. Sequenced material: peripheral blood. Source of these receptors: a human donor in a cohort sampled during active COVID-19. Both conserved end residues are part of each CDR3. D genes are given only for firm matches. Only part of the rows carry a size: once, few, many, or a class if the clone is expanded.

-	TRBV27	TRBJ2-2	TRBD2	TGTGCCAGCAGTTTCCACGGGAGGATGAGCACCGGGGAGCTGTTTTTT	CASSFHGRMSTGELFF
-	TRBV27	TRBJ2-2	TRBD1	TGTGCCAGCAGTTTATTCCCGGGACAGGGGAACACCGGGGAGCTGTTTTTT	CASSLFPGQGNTGELFF
-	TRBV5-1	TRBJ2-7	TRBD2	TGCGCCAGCAGCCCCACCCCTAGCGGGCCCTACGAGCAGTACTTC	CASSPTPSGPYEQYF
few	TRBV19	TRBJ1-4	-	TGTGCCAGCCGGACAGACCCAAATGAAAAACTGTTTTTT	CASRTDPNEKLFF
-	TRBV20-1	TRBJ2-1	-	TGCAGTGCTTCCGAGAATGAGCAGTTCTTC	CSASENEQFF
-	TRBV3-1/TRBV3-2	TRBJ1-1	TRBD1	TGTGCCAGCAGCCAACCCCCCGGGACAGGGGATAATGAAGCTTTCTTT	CASSQPPGTGDNEAFF
-	TRBV12-3/TRBV12-4	TRBJ2-2	-	TGTGCCAGCACAGACACTAACACCGGGGAGCTGTTTTTT	CASTDTNTGELFF
-	TRBV29-1	TRBJ1-1	TRBD1	TGCAGCGTGGCAGGGATGGGACAGGGGGCGGGGGGCACTGAAGCTTTCTTT	CSVAGMGQGAGGTEAFF
once	TRBV12-3/TRBV12-4	TRBJ2-1	-	TGTGCCACGGAGGGGAGACGCTACAATGAGCAGTTCTTC	CATEGRRYNEQFF
once	TRBV28	TRBJ1-1	-	TGTGCCAGCAGTTTACGGGGGAGTGAAGCTTTCTTT	CASSLRGSEAFF
-	TRBV9	TRBJ1-2	TRBD1	TGTGCCAGCAGCGCCTCCCGACAGGGAGCTAACTATGGCTACACCTTC	CASSASRQGANYGYTF
-	TRBV5-4	TRBJ2-3	TRBD2	TGTGCCAGCAGCCGGACAGCGGGAGGGTTAGATACGCAGTATTTT	CASSRTAGGLDTQYF
-	TRBV7-9	TRBJ1-4	TRBD1	TGTGCCAGCAGCTTACACAGGGGTGATGAAAAACTGTTTTTT	CASSLHRGDEKLFF
-	TRBV2	TRBJ1-1	-	TGTGCCAGCAGTGAACTGGGGGGCACTGAAGCTTTCTTT	CASSELGGTEAFF
few	TRBV5-1	TRBJ2-7	TRBD1	TGCGCCAGCAGCTTGCTGGACAGGAAGTACGAGCAGTACTTC	CASSLLDRKYEQYF
-	TRBV28	TRBJ2-3	-	TGTGCCAGCAGTGGAGAGAAATTCACAGATACGCAGTATTTT	CASSGEKFTDTQYF
-	TRBV19	TRBJ2-1	-	TGTGCCAGTAGTATCGGAGGTGAGCAGTTCTTC	CASSIGGEQFF
-	TRBV28	TRBJ1-3	TRBD1	TGTGCCAGCAGAGCGCGGGGACAGGGGTCTCGAAGTGGAAACACCATATATTTT	CASRARGQGSRSGNTIYF
once	TRBV15	TRBJ1-3	-	TGTGCCACCAGCAGAGATCGCACAGCTGGAAACACCATATATTTT	CATSRDRTAGNTIYF
-	TRBV30	TRBJ1-2	TRBD1	TGTTCACTAGGGACAGGAAAAGCTAACTATGGCTACACCTTC	CSLGTGKANYGYTF